This paragraph covers one TCR beta chain sequence. Clones were sequenced by immunoSEQ multiplex PCR, and TCRdb holds only the in-frame ones, with some missing. The sample lists 45,000 or so clones; around nine tenths were seen once. This sample was included in a study of T cell changes during pregnancy in multiple sclerosis. Germline loops: CDR1 SGHTA, CDR2 FQGNSA. The J segment lost 0 bases and the V segment lost 1 base, leaving 9 bases of the junction unmatched. This CDR3 has 18 residues. The gene calls are TRBV7-2 and TRBJ1-3, with TRBD1 matching 7 bases. The sequences come from CD8+ T cells from peripheral blood mononuclear cells, collected after pregnancy. This receptor was taken from a female donor in good health, enrolled as a control in a pregnancy study. The CDR3 sequence: CASSLGWEAGGSGNTIYF. The CDR3 DNA reads as TGTGCCAGCAGCTTAGGTTGGGAGGCAGGGGGCTCTGGAAACACCATATATTTT.